The rows below give T cell receptor beta chains drawn from one sample of a study of shared clonotypes between healthy human individuals. TCRdb's table, derived via immunoSEQ multiplex PCR, lists solely in-frame clones and lacks some. The table includes approximately 2.1 million clones, over 90% detected once. Specimen: naive CD4+ T cells from PBMCs. Every receptor here comes from a man aged 18 to 35 in good health. Some clones in this sample may be carry-over from other donors' samples. Both conserved end residues are part of each CDR3. The order of the fields is V gene, D gene, J gene, clone size, CDR3 protein, CDR3 DNA. The D gene is left open where the match is weak. Some rows mark clone size as missing; the rest say once, few, many or name a class of expanded clone.

v_gene: TRBV14
d_gene: NA
j_gene: TRBJ1-1
abundance: NA
CDR3aa: CASSQDRNTEAFF
CDR3nt: TGTGCCAGCAGCCAAGATAGAAACACTGAAGCTTTCTTT

v_gene: TRBV6-5
d_gene: NA
j_gene: TRBJ2-1
abundance: NA
CDR3aa: CAKEDRNFSNEQFF
CDR3nt: TGTGCCAAAGAAGACAGGAATTTCTCCAATGAGCAGTTCTTC

v_gene: TRBV10-3
d_gene: NA
j_gene: TRBJ2-3
abundance: NA
CDR3aa: CATGLIEQADTQYF
CDR3nt: TGTGCCACCGGACTCATCGAGCAGGCAGATACGCAGTATTTT

v_gene: TRBV4-1
d_gene: NA
j_gene: TRBJ1-1
abundance: few
CDR3aa: CASSQGTAGASEAFF
CDR3nt: TGCGCCAGCAGCCAAGGAACGGCAGGGGCTTCTGAAGCTTTCTTT

v_gene: TRBV7-2
d_gene: NA
j_gene: TRBJ1-2
abundance: once
CDR3aa: CASSKEESGNYGYTF
CDR3nt: TGTGCCAGCAGCAAAGAGGAGTCCGGGAACTATGGCTACACCTTC

v_gene: TRBV27
d_gene: TRBD1
j_gene: TRBJ1-2
abundance: NA
CDR3aa: CASSRTGGNGYTF
CDR3nt: TGTGCCAGCAGCAGGACAGGGGGCAATGGCTACACCTTC

v_gene: TRBV13
d_gene: NA
j_gene: TRBJ2-5
abundance: NA
CDR3aa: CASSSRRDRETQYF
CDR3nt: TGTGCCAGCAGCAGTCGTAGGGACCGGGAGACCCAGTACTTC

v_gene: TRBV15
d_gene: NA
j_gene: TRBJ1-1
abundance: NA
CDR3aa: CATSRDRGREDEAFF
CDR3nt: TGTGCCACCAGCAGAGATCGGGGCAGGGAAGATGAAGCTTTCTTT

v_gene: TRBV5-1
d_gene: TRBD1
j_gene: TRBJ1-3
abundance: NA
CDR3aa: CASSANPGTAPATIYF
CDR3nt: TGCGCCAGCAGCGCCAACCCCGGGACAGCCCCAGCCACCATATATTTT

v_gene: TRBV27
d_gene: NA
j_gene: TRBJ2-1
abundance: once
CDR3aa: CASSFGGGPRGEQFF
CDR3nt: TGTGCCAGCAGTTTTGGGGGCGGGCCGCGCGGTGAGCAGTTCTTC

v_gene: TRBV9
d_gene: TRBD2
j_gene: TRBJ2-2
abundance: NA
CDR3aa: CASSALGTSAYGELFF
CDR3nt: TGTGCCAGCAGCGCCCTCGGGACTAGCGCGTACGGGGAGCTGTTTTTT

v_gene: TRBV28
d_gene: NA
j_gene: TRBJ1-2
abundance: NA
CDR3aa: CASAGRTIYGYTF
CDR3nt: TGTGCCTCGGCCGGACGGACTATCTATGGCTACACCTTC

v_gene: TRBV5-1
d_gene: NA
j_gene: TRBJ2-5
abundance: NA
CDR3aa: CASSSSPNLDGQETQYF
CDR3nt: TGCGCCAGCAGCTCCTCCCCAAACCTAGACGGCCAAGAGACCCAGTACTTC

v_gene: TRBV7-2
d_gene: NA
j_gene: TRBJ1-2
abundance: once
CDR3aa: CASSLLGRLGYGYTF
CDR3nt: TGTGCCAGCAGCTTATTAGGCAGGCTCGGCTATGGCTACACCTTC

v_gene: TRBV19
d_gene: NA
j_gene: TRBJ1-5
abundance: NA
CDR3aa: CASSLLGDQPQHF
CDR3nt: TGTGCCAGTAGCCTTTTGGGGGATCAGCCCCAGCATTTT

v_gene: TRBV11-2
d_gene: NA
j_gene: TRBJ2-5
abundance: NA
CDR3aa: CASSLDPDFGGYQETQYF
CDR3nt: TGTGCCAGCAGCTTAGATCCCGACTTTGGGGGGTACCAAGAGACCCAGTACTTC

v_gene: TRBV7-6
d_gene: NA
j_gene: TRBJ2-7
abundance: NA
CDR3aa: CASSLAPDTSGQYF
CDR3nt: TGTGCCAGCAGCTTAGCGCCGGACACCAGCGGGCAGTACTTC

v_gene: TRBV10-3
d_gene: TRBD1
j_gene: TRBJ1-2
abundance: NA
CDR3aa: CAISESPTGGYGYTF
CDR3nt: TGTGCCATCAGTGAGTCCCCGACAGGGGGCTATGGCTACACCTTC

v_gene: TRBV5-1
d_gene: NA
j_gene: TRBJ2-3
abundance: NA
CDR3aa: CASTIGESTDTQYF
CDR3nt: TGCGCCAGCACCATCGGGGAAAGCACAGATACGCAGTATTTT

v_gene: TRBV6-1
d_gene: NA
j_gene: TRBJ1-4
abundance: NA
CDR3aa: CASRRVSVDEKLFF
CDR3nt: TGTGCCAGCAGAAGGGTTTCAGTGGATGAAAAACTGTTTTTT

v_gene: TRBV7-2
d_gene: NA
j_gene: TRBJ2-1
abundance: NA
CDR3aa: CASDPGSHYNEQFF
CDR3nt: TGTGCCAGCGACCCCGGGTCCCATTACAATGAGCAGTTCTTC

v_gene: TRBV6-1
d_gene: NA
j_gene: TRBJ1-5
abundance: NA
CDR3aa: CASSVRTGNQPQHF
CDR3nt: TGTGCCAGCAGTGTTCGGACAGGCAATCAGCCCCAGCATTTT

v_gene: TRBV12-5
d_gene: TRBD1
j_gene: TRBJ1-2
abundance: NA
CDR3aa: CASGRRLAGGRGYTF
CDR3nt: TGTGCTAGTGGCCGAAGACTGGCAGGGGGACGCGGATACACCTTC

v_gene: TRBV28
d_gene: NA
j_gene: TRBJ1-4
abundance: NA
CDR3aa: CASSPGAANEKLFF
CDR3nt: TGTGCCAGCAGCCCAGGGGCGGCTAATGAAAAACTGTTTTTT

v_gene: TRBV5-1
d_gene: NA
j_gene: TRBJ2-7
abundance: NA
CDR3aa: CASSLDYRVGWGSYEQYF
CDR3nt: TGCGCCAGCAGCTTGGACTATCGCGTCGGATGGGGCTCCTACGAGCAGTACTTC

v_gene: TRBV7-9
d_gene: NA
j_gene: TRBJ1-5
abundance: NA
CDR3aa: CASSPNFGPQHF
CDR3nt: TGTGCCAGCAGCCCTAATTTCGGGCCCCAGCATTTT

v_gene: TRBV7-2
d_gene: NA
j_gene: TRBJ1-5
abundance: NA
CDR3aa: CASSLETGLIYSNQPQHF
CDR3nt: TGTGCCAGCAGCTTAGAGACAGGATTAATCTATAGCAATCAGCCCCAGCATTTT

v_gene: TRBV18
d_gene: NA
j_gene: TRBJ1-1
abundance: NA
CDR3aa: CASSTRSQGMNTEAFF
CDR3nt: TGTGCCAGCTCAACGCGCTCACAGGGCATGAACACTGAAGCTTTCTTT

v_gene: TRBV27
d_gene: TRBD1
j_gene: TRBJ1-4
abundance: NA
CDR3aa: CASSLRRTGRGEKLFF
CDR3nt: TGTGCCAGCAGTTTAAGGCGGACAGGGAGGGGTGAAAAACTGTTTTTT

v_gene: TRBV5-1
d_gene: NA
j_gene: TRBJ2-6
abundance: NA
CDR3aa: CASSLVAESGANVLTF
CDR3nt: TGCGCCAGCAGCTTGGTGGCGGAATCTGGGGCCAACGTCCTGACTTTC

v_gene: TRBV7-9
d_gene: NA
j_gene: TRBJ1-1
abundance: once
CDR3aa: CASSKQENTEAFF
CDR3nt: TGTGCCAGCAGCAAACAGGAAAACACTGAAGCTTTCTTT